The 8 T cell receptor beta chains below all came from one sample that was sequenced in a study of blood T cells in healthy people across ages. A second about 6 to 12 cycle PCR used barcoded and J-beta primers. TCRdb ran MiXCR on the 5' RACE reads and lists one entry per CDR3 protein. The sample has over 1,500,000 distinct CDR3 sequences; 35% to 50% are singletons. Sequenced sample: blood. These receptors all stem from a human donor in good health.

This clonotype was counted a few times. This chain links TRBV11-3 with TRBJ2-5; a weak D match, TRBD1 (6 bases). Trimming stripped 5 bases from V and 11 bases from J, with 21 bases between. Germline CDR1 is SGHNT and CDR2 is YENEEA. The CDR3 is 14 amino acids. The CDR3, as DNA: TGTGCCAGCAGCCACCGGGACAAACTAGATGAGCAGTACTTC. This codes for CASSHRDKLDEQYF.

This chain connects TRBV18 to TRBJ2-5; D is perhaps TRBD2 (5 bases). CDR1 is KGHSH, CDR2 LQKENI, per germline. The ends were cut back, 6 bases at V and 4 bases at J, with 12 bases in the middle. There are 13 residues in the CDR3. CDR3 coding DNA: TGTGCCAGCTCTTTCGGGATTCGAGAGACCCAGTACTTC. Amino acids: CASSFGIRETQYF.

A remark on this clonotype: A junction end diverges from the germline sequence, so it may reflect a read error. This chain connects TRBV9 to TRBJ2-2; tentative D call: TRBD2 (5 bases). CDR3 size: 12 residues. Germline CDR1 is SGDLS and CDR2 is YYNGEE. The CDR3 here is CASSVFGGELFF. In DNA form, the CDR3 reads TGTGCCAGTAGCGTATTTGGCGGGGAGCTGTTTTTT.

This rearrangement joins TRBV7-8 to TRBJ2-1; 10 bases map to TRBD2. V dropped 5 bases and J dropped 2; count of bases not matched to a gene: 3. This CDR3 has 15 amino acids. Germline V gene data show CDR1 as SGHVS and CDR2 as FQNEAQ. Here the CDR3 DNA reads TGTGCCAGCAGCGAACTAGCGGGGCCCTACAATGAGCAGTTCTTC. This sequence encodes CASSELAGPYNEQFF.

This clonotype was detected once. Given a much more abundant clone one base away, this may be a read error. The chain has TRBV20-1 and TRBJ2-3; D remains ambiguous. Germline V lookup: CDR1 DFQATT, CDR2 SNEGSKA (reference sequence). The CDR3 loop spans 14 amino acids. The CDR3 region has the DNA TGCAGTGCTAGAGCTGATGATTCCACAGATACGCGGTATTTT. Protein sequence: CSARADDSTDTRYF.

The chain links TRBV5-5 to TRBJ2-3; no clear D. Trimming stripped 0 bases from V and 0 bases from J, with 8 bases between. CDR1 is SGHKS and CDR2 is YYEKEE in the germline V gene (reference sequence). The CDR3 runs 15 residues. The DNA for the CDR3 is TGTGCCAGCAGCTTGGTTTGGATAAGCACAGATACGCAGTATTTT. Translation: CASSLVWISTDTQYF.

J is TRBJ1-1 and V is TRBV6-1, with D unclear. The CDR3 has 13 residues. V gave up 8 bases and J gave up 9 bases, with 19 bases separating them. Germline V gene data show CDR1 as MNHNS and CDR2 as SASEGT. CDR3 sequence: CASLIGEAVKAFF. The DNA of the CDR3 is TGTGCCAGCCTAATTGGGGAGGCGGTAAAAGCTTTCTTT.

This chain uses TRBV5-1 with TRBJ1-4; 7 bases are a match to TRBD1. Germline loops: CDR1 SGHRS, CDR2 YFSETQ. The CDR3 runs to 16 residues. Trimming at V came to 0 bases and at J to 6 bases, leaving 8 bases not matched to a gene. The CDR3 sequence: CASSLGDRLGDEKLFF. The CDR3 coding sequence is TGCGCCAGCAGCTTGGGGGACAGACTCGGAGATGAAAAACTGTTTTTT.